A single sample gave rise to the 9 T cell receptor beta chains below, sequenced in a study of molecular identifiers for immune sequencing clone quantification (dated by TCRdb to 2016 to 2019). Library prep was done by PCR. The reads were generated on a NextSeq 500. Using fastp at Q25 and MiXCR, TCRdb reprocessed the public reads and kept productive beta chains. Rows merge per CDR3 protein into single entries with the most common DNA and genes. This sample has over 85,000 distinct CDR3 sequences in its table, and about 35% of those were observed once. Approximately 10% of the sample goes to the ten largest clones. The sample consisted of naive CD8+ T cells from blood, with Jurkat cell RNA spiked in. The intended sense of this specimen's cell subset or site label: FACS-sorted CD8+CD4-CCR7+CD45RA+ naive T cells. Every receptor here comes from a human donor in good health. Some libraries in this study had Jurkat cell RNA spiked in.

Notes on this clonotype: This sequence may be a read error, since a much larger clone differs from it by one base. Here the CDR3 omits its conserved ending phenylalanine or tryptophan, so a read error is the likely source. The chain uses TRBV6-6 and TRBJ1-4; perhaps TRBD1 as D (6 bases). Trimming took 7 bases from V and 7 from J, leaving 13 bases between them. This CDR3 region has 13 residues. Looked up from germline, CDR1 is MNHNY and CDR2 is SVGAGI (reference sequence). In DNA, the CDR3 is TGTGCCAGCATCTCGGGGGCGGGTGAAAAACTGTTTATT. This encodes CASISGAGEKLFI.

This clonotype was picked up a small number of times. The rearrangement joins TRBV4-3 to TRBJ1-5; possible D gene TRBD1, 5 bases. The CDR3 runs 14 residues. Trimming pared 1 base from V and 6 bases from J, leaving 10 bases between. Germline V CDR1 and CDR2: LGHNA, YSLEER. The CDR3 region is CASSQVAGGQPQHF. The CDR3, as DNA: TGCGCCAGCAGCCAAGTGGCGGGGGGTCAGCCCCAGCATTTT.

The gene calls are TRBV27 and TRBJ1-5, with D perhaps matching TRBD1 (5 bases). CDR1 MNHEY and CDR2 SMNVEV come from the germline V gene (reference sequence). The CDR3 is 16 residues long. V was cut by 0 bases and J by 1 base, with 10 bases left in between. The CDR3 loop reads CASSLSAGLSNQPQHF. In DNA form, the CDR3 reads TGTGCCAGCAGTTTATCGGCAGGGCTGAGCAATCAGCCCCAGCATTTT.

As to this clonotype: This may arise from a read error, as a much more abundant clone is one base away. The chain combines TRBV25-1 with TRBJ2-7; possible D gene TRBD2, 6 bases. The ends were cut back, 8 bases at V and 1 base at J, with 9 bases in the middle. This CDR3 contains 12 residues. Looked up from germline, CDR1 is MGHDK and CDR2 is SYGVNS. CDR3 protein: CASGRGSYEQYF. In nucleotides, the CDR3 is TGTGCCAGCGGCCGGGGGTCCTACGAGCAGTACTTC.

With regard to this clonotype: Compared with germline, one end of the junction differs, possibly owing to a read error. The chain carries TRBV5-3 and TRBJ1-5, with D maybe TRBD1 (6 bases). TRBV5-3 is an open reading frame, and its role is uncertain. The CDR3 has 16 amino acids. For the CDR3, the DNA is TGTGCCAGCAGCTTGGGGGCACCCTGGGGCAAACAGCCCCAGCATTTT. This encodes CASSLGAPWGKQPQHF.

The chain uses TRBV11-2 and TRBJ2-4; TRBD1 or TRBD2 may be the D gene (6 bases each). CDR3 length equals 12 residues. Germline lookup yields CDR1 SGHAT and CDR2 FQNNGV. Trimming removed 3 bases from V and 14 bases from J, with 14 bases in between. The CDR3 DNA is TGTGCCAGCAGCTTGGGGGGACAACCAAAGTACTTC. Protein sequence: CASSLGGQPKYF.

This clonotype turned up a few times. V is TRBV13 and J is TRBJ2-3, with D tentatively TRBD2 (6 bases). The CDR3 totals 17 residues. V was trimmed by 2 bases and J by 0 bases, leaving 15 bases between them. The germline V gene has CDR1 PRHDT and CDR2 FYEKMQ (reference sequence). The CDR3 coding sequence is TGTGCCAGCAGCTTAACGGAAGGAGGGTACAGCACAGATACGCAGTATTTT. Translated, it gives CASSLTEGGYSTDTQYF.

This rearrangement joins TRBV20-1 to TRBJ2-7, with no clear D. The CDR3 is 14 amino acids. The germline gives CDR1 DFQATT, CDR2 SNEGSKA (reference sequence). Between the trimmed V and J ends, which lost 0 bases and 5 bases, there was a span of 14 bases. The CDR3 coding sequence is TGCAGTGCTAGAGAGGGTCTCGGGTGGGACGAGCAGTACTTC. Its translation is CSAREGLGWDEQYF.

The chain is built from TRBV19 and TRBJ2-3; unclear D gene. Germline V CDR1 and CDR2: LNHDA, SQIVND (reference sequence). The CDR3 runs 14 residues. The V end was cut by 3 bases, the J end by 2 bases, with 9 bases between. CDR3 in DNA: TGTGCCAGTAGTATTGGGCTCCCCACAGATACGCAGTATTTT. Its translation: CASSIGLPTDTQYF.